This note documents a single T cell receptor beta chain sequence. Its antigen remains unidentified. The observed sequence ends 3 residues before the CDR3 terminus, with the missing tail filled in from the germline J gene. Clones were sequenced by immunoSEQ multiplex PCR, and TCRdb holds only the in-frame ones, with some missing. The sample table sets out about 23,000 clones. The entry originates in a study of T cells in women clearing cervical HPV infection. At the level of the study: Control women cleared a single incident HPV16 infection within 12 months. Controls gave blood once infection was undetectable; cases at lesion identification.

Prevalent HPV16 infections were excluded; only incident single HPV16 infections included. Notes on the study in general: Repertoire richness, not evenness, was significantly elevated in CIN3+ cases versus controls.

The CDR3 covers 17 residues. Looked up from germline, CDR1 is GTSNPN and CDR2 is SVGIG (reference sequence). The rearrangement joins TRBV30 to TRBJ2-3, with TRBD1 as a possible D gene (6 bases). Sequencing was performed on blood buffy coat. This TCR was recovered from a woman aged 18 to 75 with a cervical HPV16 infection that either progressed to CIN3+ or cleared (not recorded which). The part of the CDR3 DNA that was read is TGTGCCTGGAGTGTACAAAGGGGGTCGAATAGCAATCAGCCG. Its protein product is CAWSVQRGSNSNQP. The whole CDR3 is CAWSVQRGSNSNQPQYF.